One sample yielded the 27 T cell receptor beta chains listed below, sequenced in a study of shared clonotypes between healthy human individuals. The table came from immunoSEQ multiplex PCR; TCRdb's copy has only in-frame clones and leaves some out. The profile shows over 2 million clones, 85% to 95% of them singletons. What was sequenced was naive CD4+ T cells sorted from blood. Subset reported: CD45RA+ positively selected. Source of these receptors: a man younger than 30 in good health.

The chain couples TRBV4-2 to TRBJ2-1; possible D gene TRBD2, 6 bases. V was clipped by 1 base and J by 10 bases, with 14 bases between them. The CDR3 runs 14 residues. CDR1 is LGHNA, CDR2 YNFKEQ, per germline. This chain's CDR3 is CASSQVGEAAEQFF. In DNA form, the CDR3 reads TGTGCCAGCAGCCAAGTGGGGGAGGCGGCCGAGCAGTTCTTC.

J is TRBJ2-7 and V is TRBV13; 13 bases match TRBD2. The V and J ends lost 2 bases and 0 bases, in that order; junction bases with no gene match: 10. This CDR3 spans 19 amino acids. The germline CDR1 and CDR2 sequences are PRHDT and FYEKMQ (reference sequence). This CDR3 is CASSLMGGLAGIHSYEQYF. The CDR3 DNA follows: TGTGCCAGCAGCTTAATGGGGGGACTAGCGGGGATCCACTCCTACGAGCAGTACTTC.

The chain uses TRBV12-5 and TRBJ1-3; possibly TRBD1 for D (6 bases). The CDR3 totals 15 residues. The germline V gene encodes CDR1 LGHNT and CDR2 FRNRAP. Trimming cost V 5 bases and J 0 bases, with 11 bases left between them. Written as DNA, the CDR3 is TGTGCTAGTGGTGAACAGGGCCGCTCTGGAAACACCATATATTTT. This encodes CASGEQGRSGNTIYF.

The chain employs TRBV30 and TRBJ2-1; possibly TRBD2 for D (6 bases). V was cut by 1 base and J by 5 bases, with 12 bases left in between. The CDR3 sequence is 14 residues long. Germline lookup yields CDR1 GTSNPN and CDR2 SVGIG (reference sequence). The DNA of the CDR3 is TGTGCCTGGAGTGGGCGGGGTCCGGACAATGAGCAGTTCTTC. Translating gives CAWSGRGPDNEQFF.

V is TRBV11-2 and J is TRBJ2-1; 9 nucleotides agree with TRBD2. Germline V gene data show CDR1 as SGHAT and CDR2 as FQNNGV. The CDR3 is 16 amino acids. Trimming cost V 2 bases and J 2 bases; bases outside gene matches: 4. The CDR3 nucleotides read TGTGCCAGCAGCTTACAAGCGGGAGGCCCCTACAATGAGCAGTTCTTC. This encodes CASSLQAGGPYNEQFF.

J is TRBJ1-4 and V is TRBV4-1; D remains unclear. The CDR3 consists of 14 residues. V was pared by 3 bases and J by 7 bases, with 12 bases between. The germline V gene encodes CDR1 MGHRA and CDR2 YSYEKL. The CDR3 nucleotides are TGCGCCAGCAGCCAGCCTAATGGTCTTGAAAAACTGTTTTTT. Translation: CASSQPNGLEKLFF.

This clone was seen just once. The chain links TRBV19 to TRBJ2-3; 9 bases map to TRBD1. Per the germline V gene, CDR1 is LNHDA and CDR2 is SQIVND (reference sequence). The length of the CDR3 is 18 residues. V gave up 6 bases and J gave up 4 bases; unmatched junction bases: 17. As DNA, the CDR3 is TGTGCCAGTAGCCGAAAAAGGACTGGGACAGGGAGGGCAGATACGCAGTATTTT. This codes for CASSRKRTGTGRADTQYF.

The rearrangement uses TRBV7-2 and TRBJ2-7; D remains ambiguous. CDR1 is SGHTA and CDR2 is FQGNSA in the germline V gene. Trimming pared 1 base from V and 4 bases from J, leaving 8 bases between. The CDR3 is made up of 13 amino acids. CDR3 nucleotide sequence: TGTGCCAGCAGCTTAGGTCAACAATACGAGCAGTACTTC. Encoded protein: CASSLGQQYEQYF.

J is TRBJ2-7 and V is TRBV11-2; D is unclear. CDR3 size: 11 residues. V was shortened by 5 bases and J by 6 bases, with 8 bases between the two germline ends. The germline gives CDR1 SGHAT, CDR2 FQNNGV. The DNA of the CDR3 is TGTGCCAGCAGCCCCGACTTCGAGCAGTACTTC. This encodes CASSPDFEQYF.

The CDR3 DNA follows: TGTGCCAGCAGCCGGGCCAGCGCTTACACCGGGGAGCTGTTTTTT. Encoded protein: CASSRASAYTGELFF. V is TRBV11-2 and J is TRBJ2-2; no firm D call. Trimming removed 5 bases at V and 3 bases at J, with 13 bases between. There are 15 residues in the CDR3. Germline assignment: CDR1 SGHAT and CDR2 FQNNGV.

The J gene is TRBJ1-5, the V gene TRBV6-1; D is possibly TRBD1 (6 bases). Per germline, CDR1 MNHNS and CDR2 SASEGT. This CDR3 has 16 amino acids. V dropped 0 bases and J dropped 7 bases, with 16 bases sitting between them. Here the CDR3 reads CASSEAGAGGWQPQHF. The CDR3 bases are TGTGCCAGCAGTGAAGCGGGGGCAGGCGGCTGGCAGCCCCAGCATTTT.

With regard to this clone: Distinct nucleotide sequences in the sample also encode this CDR3. The chain is built from TRBV5-4 and TRBJ2-2; the match to TRBD1 covers 9 bases. The germline CDR1 and CDR2 sequences are SGHNT and YYREEE (reference sequence). This CDR3 is 16 amino acids long. Trimming cost V 3 bases and J 5 bases; bases outside gene matches: 8. CDR3 protein: CASSSPGQGLTGELFF. In DNA form, the CDR3 reads TGTGCCAGCAGCTCACCGGGACAGGGACTGACCGGGGAGCTGTTTTTT.

The gene calls are TRBV30 and TRBJ1-2, with a weak D call TRBD1 (6 bases). This CDR3 contains 12 residues. Germline V CDR1 and CDR2: GTSNPN, SVGIG (reference sequence). Trimming took 3 bases from V and 6 from J, leaving 11 bases between them. CDR3 in amino acids: CAWSIQGHGYTF. CDR3 bases: TGTGCCTGGAGCATACAGGGCCATGGCTACACCTTC.

The J gene is TRBJ2-7, the V gene TRBV5-1; D remains ambiguous. Trimming cost V 1 base and J 3 bases, with 17 bases left between them. CDR3 length: 16 amino acids. CDR1 is SGHRS, CDR2 YFSETQ, per germline. The CDR3 DNA reads as TGCGCCAGCAGCTTGTCGTCCGACTTCACCTTCTACGAGCAGTACTTC. It is translated as CASSLSSDFTFYEQYF.

The chain combines TRBV5-1 with TRBJ2-5, with 7 bases matching TRBD2. Germline V gene sequence: CDR1 SGHRS, CDR2 YFSETQ. Trimming removed 1 base from V and 4 bases from J; junction bases left unmatched: 10. The CDR3 loop spans 16 amino acids. CDR3 residues: CASSLKAGRDGETQYF. The CDR3 nucleotides read TGCGCCAGCAGCTTGAAAGCTGGGAGGGATGGAGAGACCCAGTACTTC.

The genes are TRBV27 and TRBJ1-2; a weak D match, TRBD1 (5 bases). Trimming removed 3 bases at V and 4 bases at J, with 15 bases between. Germline V gene lookup returns CDR1 MNHEY and CDR2 SMNVEV (reference sequence). The CDR3 extends over 15 amino acids. CDR3 sequence reads: CASSFGQAPSYGYTF. CDR3 DNA: TGTGCCAGCAGTTTTGGACAAGCACCTTCCTATGGCTACACCTTC.

The chain employs TRBV7-2 and TRBJ2-7, with TRBD2 identical over 10 bases. V was pared by 4 bases and J by 5 bases, with 8 bases of the junction left unmatched. CDR1 and CDR2 (germline): SGHTA, FQGNSA. CDR3 length equals 15 residues. The CDR3: CASSWEGLASHEQYF. The DNA of the CDR3 is TGTGCCAGCAGCTGGGAGGGACTAGCGTCCCACGAGCAGTACTTC.

The chain combines TRBV5-1 with TRBJ2-5, with D possibly matching TRBD1 (6 bases). Trimming pared 2 bases from V and 4 bases from J, leaving 12 bases between. The CDR3 sequence is 14 residues long. In germline, CDR1 is SGHRS, CDR2 YFSETQ. The CDR3 protein is CASSFRGPGETQYF. In DNA, the CDR3 is TGCGCCAGCAGCTTCAGGGGCCCAGGAGAGACCCAGTACTTC.

Notes on this clone: Being one base from a much bigger clone, this may be a read error. The V gene is TRBV29-1, the J gene TRBJ1-1; D perhaps matches TRBD1 (5 bases). Looked up from germline, CDR1 is SQVTM and CDR2 is ANQGSEA. This CDR3 is built from 14 residues. The CDR3 sequence is CSVAVDISAREASF. The CDR3 DNA follows: TGCAGCGTTGCGGTGGACATCAGCGCGAGAGAAGCTTCCTTT. Full variable domain (remainder filled in from reference TRBV29-1 and TRBJ1-1): SAVISQKPSRDICQRGTSLTIQCQVDSQVTMMFWYRQQPGQSLTLIATANQGSEATYESGFVIDKFPISRPNLTFSTLTVSNMSPEDSSIYLCSVAVDISAREASFGQGTRLTVV.

The chain links TRBV4-3 to TRBJ2-7; 8 bases are shared with TRBD2. The V and J ends lost 1 base and 0 bases, in that order; junction bases with no gene match: 5. There are 16 residues in the CDR3. Germline CDR1 and CDR2: LGHNA and YSLEER. The CDR3 DNA reads TGCGCCAGCAGCCAAGGGACTAGCTTTACCTCCTACGAGCAGTACTTC. This codes for CASSQGTSFTSYEQYF.

This chain links TRBV4-1 with TRBJ1-3, with a possible D match to TRBD1 (5 bases). The CDR3 loop spans 16 amino acids. CDR1 MGHRA and CDR2 YSYEKL come from the germline V gene. V was shortened by 4 bases and J by 0 bases, with 13 bases between the two germline ends. CDR3 protein: CASSRAGRSSGNTIYF. CDR3 DNA sequence: TGCGCCAGCAGCCGAGCGGGACGGAGCTCTGGAAACACCATATATTTT.

The V gene is TRBV10-2, the J gene TRBJ2-7; maybe TRBD1 (5 bases). Germline lookup yields CDR1 WSHSY and CDR2 SAAADI. CDR3 length: 15 residues. V dropped 3 bases and J dropped 4 bases, with 16 bases sitting between them. Here the CDR3 DNA reads TGCGCCAGCAGTGACCCGGGCCTCAGGGCGTACGAGCAGTACTTC. Translating it yields CASSDPGLRAYEQYF.

The chain combines TRBV11-2 with TRBJ2-1, with 8 bases that match TRBD2. The CDR3 is 15 residues long. V lost 4 bases to trimming and J lost 7 bases; unmatched junction nucleotides: 9. The germline V gene has CDR1 SGHAT and CDR2 FQNNGV. This CDR3 is CASSSVRGRNNEQFF. DNA for the CDR3: TGTGCCAGCAGCTCCGTTCGCGGGAGGAATAATGAGCAGTTCTTC.

The CDR3 DNA follows: TGCGCCAGCAGCCCGGGGTCGGGGGAAGCGAATCAGCCCCAGCATTTT. It specifies CASSPGSGEANQPQHF. This chain joins TRBV5-1 and TRBJ1-5; TRBD1 is a possible D gene (5 bases). V was pared by 4 bases and J by 4 bases, with 18 bases between. This CDR3 is 16 amino acids long. CDR1 and CDR2 (germline): SGHRS, YFSETQ.

This rearrangement joins TRBV27 to TRBJ2-7; 7 positions match TRBD1. V was clipped by 3 bases and J by 7 bases; unmatched bases: 9. This CDR3 is built from 14 residues. Germline V gene data show CDR1 as MNHEY and CDR2 as SMNVEV (reference sequence). The CDR3 nucleotides are TGTGCCAGCAGTTTGAGCAGGGGGTTACGGGAGCAGTACTTC. Encoded protein: CASSLSRGLREQYF.

This sequence joins TRBV19 and TRBJ1-3; no firm D call. Trimming took 6 bases from V and 0 from J, leaving 12 bases between them. The CDR3 extends over 15 amino acids. Germline CDR1 LNHDA, CDR2 SQIVND (reference sequence). DNA for the CDR3: TGTGCCAGTAGCCCTACAGCCCTCTCTGGAAACACCATATATTTT. Amino acids: CASSPTALSGNTIYF.

The chain recombines TRBV11-2 with TRBJ1-4, with a possible D match to TRBD1 (6 bases). This CDR3 spans 15 amino acids. Germline V gene lookup returns CDR1 SGHAT and CDR2 FQNNGV. The V gene lost 0 bases and the J gene lost 7 bases, with 12 bases spanning the gap. CDR3 in amino acids: CASSLDGQPLEKLFF. For the CDR3, the DNA is TGTGCCAGCAGCTTAGACGGACAGCCGCTTGAAAAACTGTTTTTT.